The T cell receptor beta chain under discussion was sequenced for a study of response to subunit inactivated influenza vaccine. Findings and caveats of the study: The study's authors posited that every seasonal influenza vaccination enlists few new T cells.

Germline V lookup: CDR1 SGHRS, CDR2 YFSETQ. This CDR3 spans 15 amino acids. Via MiXCR, TCRdb re-called the RT-PCR reads, giving one row per CDR3 protein. The repertoire holds about 620,000 distinct CDR3 sequences, with roughly 12% as singletons. Concerning this clonotype: Its antigen remains unknown. Germline and junction disagree at one end, which may indicate a read error.

This same sample was also part of a study on T cells expressing NK-cell markers. That paper adds: TCR beta cDNA was generated via 5'RACE template switching incorporating UMIs. Sorted CD3+CD56+NKG2C+, CD3+CD56+NKG2C- and CD3+CD56-NKG2C+ T-cell subsets were beta-chain profiled. Sorting of alpha-beta TCR T cells alone was achieved in several experiments with an anti-gamma-delta TCR antibody.

This sequence originates from a man aged 45-60 years who received an inactivated influenza vaccine. This chain links TRBV5-1 with TRBJ2-4; possibly TRBD2 for D (6 bases). This specimen consisted of PBMCs from blood, obtained on the day of vaccination. Written as DNA, the CDR3 is TGCGCCAGCAGCACCTCCGGGACTTTGAAAAGCATTCAGTACTTC. This encodes CASSTSGTLKSIQYF.